The clone carrying this T cell receptor beta chain was recorded a few times. Its specificity is not known. This entry is derived from a study of cytomegalovirus exposure and HLA in healthy donors. V lost 6 bases, J lost 3 bases, and 12 bases lay in between. Germline V CDR1 and CDR2: MNHNY, SVGAGI (reference sequence). The CDR3 consists of 13 residues. The PCR used 60 Vbeta and 13 Jbeta primers. Repertoires were generated with immunoSEQ multiplex PCR, while TCRdb's copy carries only in-frame clones and drops some. Of fewer than 200,000 clones in the sample, over 60% were seen once. Whole-study findings and limits: Based on reports, TCR beta sequences accurately predicted HLA-A and HLA-B alleles for most subjects. Most likely, a cluster of highly shared sequence variants arose as a sequencing artifact. More clonal expansion characterized HLA-associated TCR beta chains than equally common others in a later analysis. On later analysis, the bulk of CMV-associated TCR beta chains appeared to be HLA-restricted.

This receptor was taken from a girl aged 10-17 years in good health and CMV-seronegative. The rearrangement joins TRBV6-6 to TRBJ2-7; D uncertain. The sequenced sample was PBMCs. CDR3 amino acids: CASRSQVGYEQYF. The CDR3 DNA reads TGTGCCAGCAGGAGCCAGGTGGGCTACGAGCAGTACTTC.